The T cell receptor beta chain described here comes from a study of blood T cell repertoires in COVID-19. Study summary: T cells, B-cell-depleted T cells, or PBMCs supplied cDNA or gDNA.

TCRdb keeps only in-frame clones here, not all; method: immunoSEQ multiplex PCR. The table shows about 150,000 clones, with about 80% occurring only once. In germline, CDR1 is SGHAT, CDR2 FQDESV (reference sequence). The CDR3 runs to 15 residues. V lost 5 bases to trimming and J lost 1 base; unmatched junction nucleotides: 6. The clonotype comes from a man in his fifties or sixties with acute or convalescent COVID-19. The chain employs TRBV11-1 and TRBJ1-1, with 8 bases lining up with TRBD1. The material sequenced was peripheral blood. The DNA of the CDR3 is TGTGCCAGCAGCAGCTTAGGGACAGGGAACACTGAAGCTTTCTTT. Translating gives CASSSLGTGNTEAFF.